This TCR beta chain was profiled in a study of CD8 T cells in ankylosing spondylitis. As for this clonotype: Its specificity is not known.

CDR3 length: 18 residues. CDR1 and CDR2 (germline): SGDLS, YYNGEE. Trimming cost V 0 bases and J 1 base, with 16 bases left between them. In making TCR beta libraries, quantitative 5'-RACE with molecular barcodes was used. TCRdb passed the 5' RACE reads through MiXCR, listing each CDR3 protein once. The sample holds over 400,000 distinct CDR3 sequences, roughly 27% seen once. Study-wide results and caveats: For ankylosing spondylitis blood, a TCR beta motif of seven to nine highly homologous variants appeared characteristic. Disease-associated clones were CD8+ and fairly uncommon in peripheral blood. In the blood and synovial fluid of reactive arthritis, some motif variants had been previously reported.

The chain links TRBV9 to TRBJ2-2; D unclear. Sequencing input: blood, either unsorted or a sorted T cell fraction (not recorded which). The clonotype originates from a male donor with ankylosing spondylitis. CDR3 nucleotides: TGTGCCAGCAGCGTAGCCCTGCCGGGTCGTGGGAACACCGGGGAGCTGTTTTTT. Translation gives CASSVALPGRGNTGELFF.